The 20 T cell receptor beta chains presented below share a single source sample, sequenced in a study of cytomegalovirus exposure and HLA in healthy donors. Both 60 Vbeta primers and 13 Jbeta primers went into the PCR. TCRdb keeps only in-frame clones here, not all; method: immunoSEQ multiplex PCR. Of 130,000 to 150,000 clones in the sample, 70% to 80% were seen once. Material for sequencing was PBMCs. Receptor source: a male donor in good health and CMV-seronegative.

The genes are TRBV15 and TRBJ1-6; D call uncertain. Per germline, CDR1 LNHNV and CDR2 YYDKDF (reference sequence). The CDR3 loop spans 13 amino acids. Trimming cost V 1 base and J 9 bases, with 7 bases left between them. The CDR3 DNA reads TGTGCCACCAGCAGAGCCGGCGGTTCACCCCTCCACTTT. Translating gives CATSRAGGSPLHF.

The chain couples TRBV4-1 to TRBJ1-5; perhaps TRBD1 as D (6 bases). The CDR3 length is 15 residues. V was pared by 1 base and J by 7 bases, with 14 bases between. CDR1 and CDR2 (germline): MGHRA, YSYEKL. The CDR3 DNA follows: TGCGCCAGCAGCCAAGCGGGGCAGGGGTGGCAGCCCCAGCATTTT. This codes for CASSQAGQGWQPQHF.

About this clone itself: Compared with germline, one end of the junction differs, possibly owing to a read error. The chain joins TRBV15 to TRBJ1-1, with a tentative D call TRBD1 (5 bases). CDR1 and CDR2 (germline): LNHNV, YYDKDF (reference sequence). CDR3 length: 12 amino acids. Here the CDR3 DNA reads TGTGCCACCAGCAAGGGGCTAGGGCCTTTCGTATTT. Amino acids: CATSKGLGPFVF.

This chain links TRBV18 with TRBJ2-5; weak D call: TRBD2 (5 bases). Between the trimmed V and J ends, which lost 6 bases and 3 bases, there was a span of 11 bases. Germline V CDR1 and CDR2: KGHSH, LQKENI. This CDR3 is 13 amino acids long. This chain's CDR3 is CASSLGIEETQYF. The CDR3 DNA sequence: TGTGCCAGCTCCCTCGGGATAGAAGAGACCCAGTACTTC. Variable domain in full (rest from reference TRBV18 and TRBJ2-5): NAGVMQNPRHLVRRRGQEARLRCSPMKGHSHVYWYRQLPEEGLKFMVYLQKENIIDESGMPKERFSAEFPKEGPSILRIQQVVRGDSAAYFCASSLGIEETQYFGPGTRLLVL.

Notes on this clone: An end of the junction differs from the germline gene, which may be a read error. CDR3 sequence: CASSASRGQQNGKLFF. In nucleotides, the CDR3 is TGTGCCAGCAGTGCCTCTCGGGGACAGCAGAATGGAAAACTGTTTTTT. The V call is TRBV9, the J call TRBJ1-4, with 7 bases matching TRBD1. This CDR3 is built from 16 residues. CDR1 and CDR2 from the germline V gene are SGDLS and YYNGEE.

This sequence joins TRBV19 and TRBJ1-5; tentatively, D is TRBD1 (5 bases). In germline, CDR1 is LNHDA, CDR2 SQIVND (reference sequence). Between the trimmed V and J ends, which lost 3 bases and 6 bases, there was a span of 12 bases. This CDR3 is built from 14 residues. CDR3 region: CASSILGGGQPQHF. CDR3 DNA sequence: TGTGCCAGTAGTATCCTGGGGGGGGGTCAGCCCCAGCATTTT.

V and J are TRBV7-2 and TRBJ1-2; perhaps TRBD1 as D (5 bases). V lost 0 bases and J 4 bases, leaving 12 bases between the germline ends. The length of the CDR3 is 15 residues. The germline gives CDR1 SGHTA, CDR2 FQGNSA. The CDR3 here is CASSLARQTGYGYTF. DNA for the CDR3: TGTGCCAGCAGCTTAGCCCGACAGACGGGCTATGGCTACACCTTC.

This clone appeared a single time. The chain has TRBV18 and TRBJ1-2, with D tentatively TRBD1 (6 bases). The CDR3 contains 15 residues. Germline loops: CDR1 KGHSH, CDR2 LQKENI. The germline V and J ends were trimmed by 1 base and 4 bases, with 13 bases remaining between them. The CDR3 DNA sequence: TGTGCCAGCTCACCACAGGGGGAGACGGCCTATGGCTACACCTTC. It is translated as CASSPQGETAYGYTF. The whole variable domain, remainder taken from reference TRBV18 and TRBJ1-2, is NAGVMQNPRHLVRRRGQEARLRCSPMKGHSHVYWYRQLPEEGLKFMVYLQKENIIDESGMPKERFSAEFPKEGPSILRIQQVVRGDSAAYFCASSPQGETAYGYTFGSGTRLTVV.

The rearrangement links TRBV4-3 to TRBJ2-4; 7 nucleotides align to TRBD1. The CDR3 is 15 amino acids. With 1 base clipped from V and 6 bases from J, the junction kept 6 bases outside the gene matches. In germline, CDR1 is LGHNA, CDR2 YSLEER. This chain's CDR3 is CASSQGTGVGNIQYF. Here the CDR3 DNA reads TGCGCCAGCAGCCAAGGTACAGGGGTCGGAAACATTCAGTACTTC.

The V gene is TRBV29-1, the J gene TRBJ2-1; possible D gene TRBD1, 6 bases. Trimming removed 8 bases from V and 7 bases from J, with 12 bases in between. The CDR3 spans 11 residues. The V gene's germline CDR1 is SQVTM and CDR2 ANQGSEA. The CDR3 sequence: CSTKQGNEQFF. CDR3 nucleotide sequence: TGCAGCACTAAACAGGGAAATGAGCAGTTCTTC.

The CDR3: CASSQQQGVFNSPLHF. In nucleotides, the CDR3 is TGCGCCAGCAGCCAACAACAGGGCGTATTTAATTCACCCCTCCACTTT. This chain links TRBV4-1 with TRBJ1-6; D is perhaps TRBD1 (6 bases). Trimming removed 2 bases from V and 6 bases from J, with 14 bases in between. This CDR3 is built from 16 residues. Looked up from germline, CDR1 is MGHRA and CDR2 is YSYEKL.

The gene calls are TRBV7-3 and TRBJ1-4; possibly TRBD1 for D (6 bases). This CDR3 spans 15 amino acids. The V end was cut by 5 bases, the J end by 1 base, with 11 bases between. From germline, CDR1 is SGHTA and CDR2 FQGTGA. CDR3 protein: CASSEQGGTNEKLFF. CDR3 sequence (DNA): TGTGCCAGCAGCGAACAAGGGGGAACTAATGAAAAACTGTTTTTT.

This clone has more than one count but fewer than ten. V and J are TRBV30 and TRBJ1-1; 7 bases are shared with TRBD1. The germline CDR1 and CDR2 sequences are GTSNPN and SVGIG (reference sequence). V lost 2 bases and J lost 5; bases outside the gene matches: 5. The CDR3 extends over 13 amino acids. CDR3 amino acids: CAWSMQGVTEAFF. The CDR3 DNA sequence: TGTGCCTGGAGTATGCAGGGGGTGACTGAAGCTTTCTTT.

The chain links TRBV14 to TRBJ2-4; D is possibly TRBD2 (7 bases). V shed 4 bases and J shed 7 bases, with 14 bases lying between them. CDR3 length equals 14 residues. Germline V gene sequence: CDR1 SGHDN, CDR2 FVKESK. The CDR3, as DNA: TGTGCCAGCAGCCCTCTTGGGGGGGCGAACATTCAGTACTTC. Protein sequence: CASSPLGGANIQYF.

The J gene is TRBJ1-3, the V gene TRBV10-3; a weak D match, TRBD1 (5 bases). V was trimmed by 6 bases and J by 0 bases, leaving 15 bases between them. This CDR3 region has 16 residues. Germline CDR1 is ENHRY and CDR2 is SYGVKD. The CDR3 sequence is CAISGGLGNSGNTIYF. CDR3 nucleotides: TGTGCCATCAGCGGGGGTTTGGGGAACTCTGGAAACACCATATATTTT.

The gene calls are TRBV5-6 and TRBJ2-7, with D possibly being TRBD1 (5 bases). The CDR3 is 16 residues long. The germline CDR1 and CDR2 sequences are SGHDT and YYEEEE. With 4 bases removed from V and 4 bases from J, the gap between germline ends came to 21 bases. CDR3 sequence reads: CASSDTLTDELYEQYF. The DNA for the CDR3 is TGTGCCAGCAGCGATACGTTGACAGACGAGTTGTACGAGCAGTACTTC.

This rearrangement joins TRBV29-1 to TRBJ2-1; unclear D gene. V lost 7 bases and J 9 bases, leaving 10 bases between the germline ends. The CDR3 covers 10 residues. The germline CDR1 and CDR2 sequences are SQVTM and ANQGSEA. The CDR3 sequence is CSATESEQFF. The CDR3 region has the DNA TGCAGCGCTACAGAGAGTGAGCAGTTCTTC.

CDR3 residues: CASTGQYTGELFF. DNA of the CDR3: TGTGCCAGCACCGGACAGTACACCGGGGAGCTGTTTTTT. The V call is TRBV7-9, the J call TRBJ2-2, with D perhaps matching TRBD1 (6 bases). Germline V lookup: CDR1 SEHNR, CDR2 FQNEAQ (reference sequence). Trimming took off 7 bases at V and 3 bases at J, with 9 bases between the two ends. The CDR3 length is 13 residues.

V usage is TRBV7-6 and J usage is TRBJ1-1; 11 bases line up with TRBD1. Germline lookup yields CDR1 SGHVS and CDR2 FNYEAQ. The CDR3 spans 18 residues. J gave up 4 bases and V 2 bases, and 12 bases lay outside the gene matches. CDR3 sequence (DNA): TGTGCCAGCAGCTTATGGCCCGGACAGGGGGCGAGAGTCACTGAAGCTTTCTTT. Residues: CASSLWPGQGARVTEAFF. The whole variable domain, remainder taken from reference TRBV7-6 and TRBJ1-1, is GAGVSQSPRYKVTKRGQDVALRCDPISGHVSLYWYRQALGQGPEFLTYFNYEAQQDKSGLPNDRFSAERPEGSISTLTIQRTEQRDSAMYRCASSLWPGQGARVTEAFFGQGTRLTVV.

This clone was seen a few times. The V call is TRBV10-3, the J call TRBJ1-4, with D maybe TRBD1 (6 bases). The CDR3 is made up of 13 amino acids. Germline values: CDR1 ENHRY, CDR2 SYGVKD. V was trimmed by 6 bases and J by 7 bases, leaving 12 bases between them. Here the CDR3 reads CAIRDSTSEKLFF. As DNA, the CDR3 is TGTGCCATCAGGGACAGTACGAGTGAAAAACTGTTTTTT.